Each of the 24 T cell receptor beta chains below was sequenced from the same sample in a study of cytomegalovirus exposure and HLA in healthy donors. The PCR had 60 Vbeta and 13 Jbeta primers. TCRdb's table, derived via immunoSEQ multiplex PCR, lists solely in-frame clones and lacks some. The profile shows 150,000 to 200,000 clones, roughly 60% of them singletons. Sequenced material: PBMCs. Every receptor here comes from a man aged 40-49 years in good health and CMV-seronegative.

This clone turned up a few times. One junction end does not reproduce the germline sequence, and a read error may be involved. The chain couples TRBV7-9 to TRBJ2-7; maybe TRBD2 (5 bases). The CDR3 is made up of 15 amino acids. The germline V gene encodes CDR1 SEHNR and CDR2 FQNEAQ (reference sequence). The CDR3 loop reads CSSSPGDKRAYEQYF. As DNA, the CDR3 is TGTTCCAGCAGCCCTGGAGACAAGAGGGCATACGAGCAGTACTTC. Based on the CDR3 plus reference TRBV7-9 and TRBJ2-7, the full variable domain is DTGVSQNPRHKITKRGQNVTFRCDPISEHNRLYWYRQTLGQGPEFLTYFQNEAQLEKSRLLSDRFSAERPKGSFSTLEIQRTEQGDSAMYLCSSSPGDKRAYEQYFGPGTRLTVT.

The chain uses TRBV2 and TRBJ2-6, with TRBD2 matching 10 bases. Germline V lookup: CDR1 SNHLY, CDR2 FYNNEI. The trim removed 0 bases at V and 0 bases at J, leaving 11 bases unmatched. The CDR3 spans 21 residues. CDR3 in amino acids: CASSEAVLRTSGPSGANVLTF. Here the CDR3 DNA reads TGTGCCAGCAGTGAAGCGGTCCTGAGGACTAGCGGTCCCTCTGGGGCCAACGTCCTGACTTTC.

This clone was observed a handful of times. CDR3 coding DNA: TGTGCCAGTAGTATCCAAGGACAGGGGGGTCCTGAAGCTTTCTTT. Amino acids: CASSIQGQGGPEAFF. The chain carries TRBV19 and TRBJ1-1; 10 bases map to TRBD1. The CDR3 sequence is 15 residues long. Germline V CDR1 and CDR2: LNHDA, SQIVND (reference sequence). The V and J ends lost 3 bases and 6 bases, in that order; junction bases with no gene match: 7.

This clone has just one count. CDR3 bases: TGTGCCAGCAGCTACCCCGGACACGGCTACACCTTC. Its protein is CASSYPGHGYTF. V gene TRBV7-2 combines with J gene TRBJ1-2; D might be TRBD1 (5 bases). Germline CDR1 reads SGHTA; CDR2 reads FQGNSA. The V and J ends lost 4 bases and 8 bases respectively, with 11 bases between them. This CDR3 is 12 amino acids long. Supplemented by reference TRBV7-2 and TRBJ1-2, the full variable domain reads GAGVSQSPSNKVTEKGKDVELRCDPISGHTALYWYRQSLGQGLEFLIYFQGNSAPDKSGLPSDRFSAERTGGSVSTLTIQRTQQEDSAVYLCASSYPGHGYTFGSGTRLTVV.

This clone was recorded a few times. The chain links TRBV11-2 to TRBJ2-5; 7 positions match TRBD1. The CDR3 runs 15 residues. CDR1 is SGHAT and CDR2 is FQNNGV in the germline V gene. Trimming removed 0 bases from V and 2 bases from J; junction bases left unmatched: 3. Here the CDR3 reads CASSLEPGQQETQYF. CDR3 coding DNA: TGTGCCAGCAGCTTAGAACCGGGACAGCAAGAGACCCAGTACTTC.

The J gene is TRBJ2-2, the V gene TRBV6-1, with D perhaps TRBD1 (6 bases). The CDR3 length is 14 residues. Germline CDR1 MNHNS, CDR2 SASEGT. Between the trimmed V and J ends, which lost 6 bases and 6 bases, there was a span of 14 bases. DNA for the CDR3: TGTGCCAGCAGACAGCTAGGGGGTCCCGGGGAGCTGTTTTTT. Protein product: CASRQLGGPGELFF.

This clone showed up just a few times. This chain links TRBV10-1 with TRBJ1-3, with unresolved D. Looked up from germline, CDR1 is WNHNN and CDR2 is SYGVQD (reference sequence). The CDR3 sequence is 16 residues long. With 2 bases removed from V and 0 bases from J, the gap between germline ends came to 11 bases. The CDR3 spells CASSEPRLFSGNTIYF. CDR3 sequence (DNA): TGCGCCAGCAGTGAGCCACGACTGTTCTCTGGAAACACCATATATTTT.

The chain joins TRBV5-1 to TRBJ2-7; 8 bases map to TRBD2. J gave up 3 bases and V 0 bases, and 2 bases lay outside the gene matches. CDR1 and CDR2 from the germline V gene are SGHRS and YFSETQ. The CDR3 contains 14 residues. DNA for the CDR3: TGCGCCAGCAGCTTGGAGCGGGGGAACTACGAGCAGTACTTC. Protein: CASSLERGNYEQYF.

This clone was detected a few times. This rearrangement joins TRBV7-2 to TRBJ2-3, with D hard to call. V shed 3 bases and J shed 6 bases, with 10 bases lying between them. CDR1 and CDR2 from the germline V gene are SGHTA and FQGNSA. CDR3 size: 13 residues. CDR3 nucleotide sequence: TGTGCCAGCAGCTTGCACCGACTCGATACGCAGTATTTT. Amino acid sequence: CASSLHRLDTQYF.

This clone has a handful of counts. V is TRBV27 and J is TRBJ2-3; D remains unclear. V was clipped by 4 bases and J by 5 bases, with 10 bases between them. The germline gives CDR1 MNHEY, CDR2 SMNVEV (reference sequence). The CDR3 runs to 13 residues. The CDR3 reads CASSSRLLDTQYF. The DNA of the CDR3 is TGTGCCAGCAGTTCCCGTCTGTTAGATACGCAGTATTTT.

V gene TRBV19 combines with J gene TRBJ2-2; possibly TRBD2 for D (5 bases). CDR3 length: 14 residues. Trimming removed 10 bases from V and 5 bases from J, with 17 bases in between. From germline, CDR1 is LNHDA and CDR2 SQIVND (reference sequence). CDR3 protein: CATEGRVRTGELFF. The CDR3 DNA reads as TGTGCCACCGAGGGAAGGGTGAGAACCGGGGAGCTGTTTTTT.

The chain employs TRBV19 and TRBJ2-1; D uncertain. CDR1 and CDR2 (germline): LNHDA, SQIVND (reference sequence). The CDR3 contains 12 residues. Trimming removed 6 bases at V and 7 bases at J, with 10 bases between. As DNA, the CDR3 is TGTGCCAGTAGACCCCCCCTAAATGAGCAGTTCTTC. Amino acids: CASRPPLNEQFF.

The chain carries TRBV6-5 and TRBJ2-7, with TRBD2 matching over 7 bases. Germline CDR1 reads MNHEY; CDR2 reads SVGAGI. The CDR3 length is 14 residues. The trim removed 7 bases at V and 1 base at J, leaving 7 bases unmatched. CDR3 bases: TGTGCCAGCAAGGTGGGAGGGTTGTCCTACGAGCAGTACTTC. It encodes CASKVGGLSYEQYF.

The V and J genes are TRBV7-2 and TRBJ2-1; 12 bases line up with TRBD2. The CDR3 runs 16 residues. Trimming took 2 bases from V and 9 from J; bases not matched to a gene: 8. Per germline, CDR1 SGHTA and CDR2 FQGNSA. CDR3 DNA: TGTGCCAGCAGCTTAATGTCTAGCGGGAGGGTTAGTGAGCAGTTCTTC. It encodes CASSLMSSGRVSEQFF.

The J gene is TRBJ2-5, the V gene TRBV19; TRBD1 agrees at 11 bases. Germline trimming cut 5 bases from V and 2 bases from J; bases unmatched to any gene: 19. CDR3 length: 20 amino acids. From germline, CDR1 is LNHDA and CDR2 SQIVND (reference sequence). The CDR3, as DNA: TGTGCCAGTAGTGCAGGACGGACAGGGGGCAAGAAAGGATGGCAAGAGACCCAGTACTTC. Protein: CASSAGRTGGKKGWQETQYF.

The rearrangement links TRBV30 to TRBJ1-4; D is undetermined. CDR3 length: 14 amino acids. Germline V gene lookup returns CDR1 GTSNPN and CDR2 SVGIG (reference sequence). With 4 bases removed from V and 8 bases from J, the gap between germline ends came to 17 bases. The chain's CDR3 is CAWKGWTGREKLFF. Written as DNA, the CDR3 is TGTGCCTGGAAAGGATGGACGGGGAGGGAAAAACTGTTTTTT.

The chain is built from TRBV2 and TRBJ2-5, with a possible D match to TRBD2 (5 bases). The CDR3 has 15 amino acids. The ends were cut back, 3 bases at V and 7 bases at J, with 18 bases in the middle. Germline CDR1 is SNHLY and CDR2 is FYNNEI. Here the CDR3 reads CASSEVAGRGRTQYF. The CDR3 region has the DNA TGTGCCAGCAGTGAGGTTGCCGGTCGGGGTCGGACCCAGTACTTC.

The V call is TRBV11-2, the J call TRBJ2-7, with D uncertain. The CDR3 contains 13 residues. Trimming shortened V by 2 bases and J by 3 bases, and 8 bases separated the two germline ends. Germline V CDR1 and CDR2: SGHAT, FQNNGV. In DNA form, the CDR3 reads TGTGCCAGCAGCTTAAGATACTTCTACGAGCAGTACTTC. Encoded protein: CASSLRYFYEQYF.

The chain carries TRBV13 and TRBJ2-1; 7 positions agree with TRBD1. Germline V gene sequence: CDR1 PRHDT, CDR2 FYEKMQ (reference sequence). The CDR3 totals 16 residues. Unmatched junction bases numbered 14, after V lost 4 bases and J lost 8 bases. Written as DNA, the CDR3 is TGTGCCAGCAGCTCTCTCGCGACAGGGATGGCAGATGAGCAGTTCTTC. Its protein product is CASSSLATGMADEQFF.

In this sample, this clone turned up a few times. V usage is TRBV20-1 and J usage is TRBJ2-5; D perhaps matches TRBD2 (6 bases). The CDR3 is 11 residues long. The germline V gene encodes CDR1 DFQATT and CDR2 SNEGSKA (reference sequence). CDR3 loop: CSVGGWETQYF. DNA of the CDR3: TGCAGCGTTGGGGGGTGGGAGACCCAGTACTTC.

This chain links TRBV6-4 with TRBJ1-5, with D uncertain. Germline V CDR1 and CDR2: MRHNA, SNTAGT. CDR3 size: 13 residues. Trimming stripped 4 bases from V and 6 bases from J, with 10 bases between. DNA of the CDR3: TGTGCCAGCAGTGGAGGGTTGGGTCAGCCCCAGCATTTT. Its protein product is CASSGGLGQPQHF.

This chain joins TRBV18 and TRBJ2-2; D is ambiguous. The CDR3 is made up of 15 amino acids. Trimming left V 2 bases short and J 4 bases short, with 11 bases between. Germline values: CDR1 KGHSH, CDR2 LQKENI. Here the CDR3 reads CASSPAEPPTGELFF. DNA for the CDR3: TGTGCCAGCTCACCAGCGGAACCCCCCACCGGGGAGCTGTTTTTT.

The genes are TRBV27 and TRBJ1-5; TRBD1 matches 7 bases. Germline trimming cut 5 bases from V and 4 bases from J; bases unmatched to any gene: 5. Germline CDR1 reads MNHEY; CDR2 reads SMNVEV (reference sequence). This CDR3 contains 14 residues. The CDR3, as DNA: TGTGCCAGCAGTAGACAGGGCGGAAATCAGCCCCAGCATTTT. Its translation is CASSRQGGNQPQHF.

As regards this clone: A junction boundary mismatches the germline segment, possibly from a read error. The rearrangement joins TRBV7-3 to TRBJ2-7; TRBD2 matches 9 bases. Germline V gene data show CDR1 as SGHTA and CDR2 as FQGTGA. There are 15 residues in the CDR3. The CDR3 DNA reads TGTGCCAGCAGTTTAACCCCTAGCGGGACCTACGAGCAGTACTTC. It codes for CASSLTPSGTYEQYF.